This entry lists 28 T cell receptor beta chains sequenced from one sample in a study of graft-versus-host responses after intestinal transplantation. Profiled with immunoSEQ multiplex PCR; TCRdb holds only in-frame clones, not every one. Here the sample spans 98,000 or so clones, roughly 82% being singletons. The sequences come from PBMCs, collected 255 days after intestinal transplant. These receptor sequences come from a human patient who received an intestinal transplant, so some T cells may come from the graft donor.

The gene calls are TRBV6-6 and TRBJ1-5; no clear D gene. The CDR3 extends over 16 amino acids. CDR1 MNHNY and CDR2 SVGAGI come from the germline V gene (reference sequence). Between the trimmed V and J ends, which lost 4 bases and 0 bases, there was a span of 13 bases. The CDR3 DNA reads TGTGCCAGCAGTTGGAAGGAGCGGAATAGCAATCAGCCCCAGCATTTT. Its translation is CASSWKERNSNQPQHF.

This clone turned up a few times. This chain links TRBV28 with TRBJ1-1; TRBD1 matches 7 bases. V was clipped by 5 bases and J by 6 bases; unmatched bases: 12. The CDR3 sequence is 15 residues long. Per the germline V gene, CDR1 is MDHEN and CDR2 is SYDVKM. The CDR3: CASSDDNRGGAEAFF. The CDR3 DNA follows: TGTGCCAGCAGTGACGACAACAGGGGAGGGGCTGAAGCTTTCTTT.

The V call is TRBV6-5, the J call TRBJ2-5, with D possibly matching TRBD2 (5 bases). CDR1 and CDR2 from the germline V gene are MNHEY and SVGAGI. The CDR3 contains 14 residues. The V end was cut by 2 bases, the J end by 5 bases, with 12 bases between. The CDR3 nucleotides are TGTGCCAGCAGTTACCAGGACCGCGGGGAGACCCAGTACTTC. Protein product: CASSYQDRGETQYF.

This CDR3 reads CASSLGTGEIGELFF. In DNA form, the CDR3 reads TGTGCCAGCAGCTTAGGGACAGGGGAAATCGGGGAGCTGTTTTTT. This rearrangement joins TRBV7-8 to TRBJ2-2, with TRBD1 matching over 9 bases. CDR3 size: 15 residues. Germline CDR1 is SGHVS and CDR2 is FQNEAQ. V was pared by 1 base and J by 7 bases, with 4 bases of the junction left unmatched.

The CDR3 nucleotides are TGCGCCAGCAGCTGGAACAGCCCAGATACGCAGTATTTT. Translated, it gives CASSWNSPDTQYF. The chain uses TRBV5-1 and TRBJ2-3; D remains unclear. The CDR3 totals 13 residues. Germline V lookup: CDR1 SGHRS, CDR2 YFSETQ. V gave up 3 bases and J gave up 4 bases, with 9 bases separating them.

The chain recombines TRBV27 with TRBJ1-6; possibly TRBD1 for D (5 bases). This CDR3 comprises 16 residues. In germline, CDR1 is MNHEY, CDR2 SMNVEV (reference sequence). V lost 5 bases, J lost 7 bases, and 18 bases lay in between. The CDR3 reads CASSPLPTDTNSPLHF. CDR3 nucleotide sequence: TGTGCCAGCAGTCCCCTCCCGACAGATACCAATTCACCCCTCCACTTT.

This clone was seen only once. The chain joins TRBV20-1 to TRBJ2-1, with D tentatively TRBD1 (5 bases). The germline V gene encodes CDR1 DFQATT and CDR2 SNEGSKA (reference sequence). There are 10 residues in the CDR3. CDR3 sequence reads: CSVGANEQFF. DNA of the CDR3: TGCAGCGTAGGGGCAAATGAGCAGTTCTTC.

The chain recombines TRBV27 with TRBJ2-7, with D unclear. This CDR3 region has 13 residues. Trimming removed 4 bases from V and 0 bases from J, with 7 bases in between. From germline, CDR1 is MNHEY and CDR2 SMNVEV (reference sequence). The CDR3 DNA reads TGTGCCAGCAGTTCTAAGGACTCCTACGAGCAGTACGTC. Its translation is CASSSKDSYEQYV.

V usage is TRBV4-3 and J usage is TRBJ1-1; weak D call: TRBD1 (5 bases). CDR1 is LGHNA and CDR2 is YSLEER in the germline V gene. The V gene lost 0 bases and the J gene lost 6 bases, with 14 bases spanning the gap. The CDR3 runs 15 residues. Written as DNA, the CDR3 is TGCGCCAGCAGCCAAGATTTTCGGGGGAAGGCTGAAGCTTTCTTT. This codes for CASSQDFRGKAEAFF.

The V and J genes are TRBV4-1 and TRBJ1-2; a possible D gene is TRBD1 (5 bases). From germline, CDR1 is MGHRA and CDR2 YSYEKL. This CDR3 has 16 amino acids. V lost 0 bases, J lost 4 bases, and 15 bases lay in between. The CDR3 DNA follows: TGCGCCAGCAGCCAAGATGATGTGAGGGACGGCTATGGCTACACCTTC. Residues: CASSQDDVRDGYGYTF.

The V call is TRBV5-1, the J call TRBJ1-1; D possibly corresponds to TRBD1 (5 bases). Per the germline V gene, CDR1 is SGHRS and CDR2 is YFSETQ. The CDR3 totals 16 residues. Trimming took 0 bases from V and 0 from J, leaving 12 bases between them. The CDR3 sequence is CASSLATGTMNTEAFF. CDR3 DNA sequence: TGCGCCAGCAGCTTGGCTACCGGGACCATGAACACTGAAGCTTTCTTT.

This chain's CDR3 is CASSMRGNPTDTQYF. The DNA of the CDR3 is TGTGCCAGTAGTATGAGGGGGAATCCCACAGATACGCAGTATTTT. V is TRBV19 and J is TRBJ2-3, with TRBD1 as a possible D gene (6 bases). This CDR3 is 15 amino acids long. Trimming took off 3 bases at V and 2 bases at J, with 12 bases between the two ends. In germline, CDR1 is LNHDA, CDR2 SQIVND (reference sequence).

The chain is built from TRBV7-6 and TRBJ2-3; D ambiguous. V lost 5 bases and J lost 4, with 7 bases in between. Germline V CDR1 and CDR2: SGHVS, FNYEAQ. The CDR3 has 12 residues. The CDR3 nucleotides are TGTGCCAGCAGCAAGTGGGCAGATACGCAGTATTTT. This translates into CASSKWADTQYF.

The V gene is TRBV9, the J gene TRBJ1-1; 7 positions match TRBD1. Trimming took 0 bases from V and 1 from J; bases not matched to a gene: 0. Germline V gene sequence: CDR1 SGDLS, CDR2 YYNGEE. This CDR3 is built from 14 residues. CDR3 sequence (DNA): TGTGCCAGCAGCGTAGGGACAGGGAACACTGAAGCTTTCTTT. Translated: CASSVGTGNTEAFF.

This chain connects TRBV7-8 to TRBJ2-7; D is unresolved. V gave up 2 bases and J gave up 4 bases, with 9 bases separating them. Germline V gene sequence: CDR1 SGHVS, CDR2 FQNEAQ. The CDR3 extends over 13 amino acids. CDR3: CASSLIVLYEQYF. DNA of the CDR3: TGTGCCAGCAGCTTAATAGTATTGTACGAGCAGTACTTC.

This chain uses TRBV28 with TRBJ2-7; tentative D call: TRBD1 (5 bases). This CDR3 spans 15 amino acids. Germline CDR1 MDHEN, CDR2 SYDVKM. Trimming shortened V by 5 bases and J by 1 base, and 15 bases separated the two germline ends. Written as DNA, the CDR3 is TGTGCCAGCAGTAACCGCCGCGACAGATCCTACGAGCAGTACTTC. Translated: CASSNRRDRSYEQYF.

The chain joins TRBV5-5 to TRBJ1-3; D unclear. The ends were cut back, 4 bases at V and 7 bases at J, with 15 bases in the middle. Per the germline V gene, CDR1 is SGHKS and CDR2 is YYEKEE (reference sequence). The CDR3 runs 14 residues. The CDR3 sequence: CASSPGPQWNTIYF. The CDR3 DNA reads as TGTGCCAGCAGCCCGGGCCCTCAGTGGAACACCATATATTTT.

This clone has a handful of counts. A read error may produce the germline difference seen at one junction end. The chain links TRBV6-5 to TRBJ1-5; TRBD1 matches 11 bases. CDR3 size: 16 residues. From germline, CDR1 is MNHEY and CDR2 SVGAGI. The CDR3 nucleotides are TGTGCCAGCAGTAACTCGGGACAGGGGGGCAATCAGCCCCAGCATTTT. This codes for CASSNSGQGGNQPQHF.

The CDR3 bases are TGTGCCACCAGCAGACGGACACCCAGTTATGGCTACACCTTC. Translating it yields CATSRRTPSYGYTF. This sequence joins TRBV15 and TRBJ1-2; a possible D gene is TRBD1 (5 bases). Deletions cut 2 bases from V and 5 bases from J, with 12 bases between. Germline V CDR1 and CDR2: LNHNV, YYDKDF (reference sequence). The CDR3 spans 14 residues.

The chain recombines TRBV9 with TRBJ1-4; TRBD1 might be the D (5 bases). V lost 0 bases, J lost 6 bases, and 15 bases lay in between. Germline loops: CDR1 SGDLS, CDR2 YYNGEE. The CDR3 extends over 16 amino acids. CDR3 loop: CASSVASGGAYEKLFF. The CDR3, as DNA: TGTGCCAGCAGCGTAGCCTCTGGCGGGGCCTATGAAAAACTGTTTTTT. The entire variable domain, with the rest obtained from reference TRBV9 and TRBJ1-4, is as follows: DSGVTQTPKHLITATGQRVTLRCSPRSGDLSVYWYQQSLDQGLQFLIQYYNGEERAKGNILERFSAQQFPDLHSELNLSSLELGDSALYFCASSVASGGAYEKLFFGSGTQLSVL.

This clone has only a few counts. The chain recombines TRBV29-1 with TRBJ2-2; D not resolved. CDR3 length: 11 amino acids. CDR1 is SQVTM, CDR2 ANQGSEA, per germline. The V and J ends lost 7 bases and 2 bases respectively, with 5 bases between them. This CDR3 is CSAYNTGELFF. In DNA, the CDR3 is TGCAGCGCCTACAACACCGGGGAGCTGTTTTTT.

This chain uses TRBV10-3 with TRBJ1-1; D is undetermined. V dropped 3 bases and J dropped 2 bases, with 19 bases sitting between them. Germline CDR1 ENHRY, CDR2 SYGVKD. There are 17 residues in the CDR3. CDR3 amino acids: CAISDGNSPRLNTEAFF. CDR3 nucleotides: TGTGCCATCAGTGATGGGAACAGCCCACGACTTAACACTGAAGCTTTCTTT.

V and J are TRBV30 and TRBJ2-7, with TRBD1 matching 8 bases. Per the germline V gene, CDR1 is GTSNPN and CDR2 is SVGIG (reference sequence). This CDR3 has 14 residues. V trimming: 5 bases; J trimming: 0 bases; junction bases outside the gene matches: 6. The CDR3 region is CAWATGTGSYEQYF. The DNA for the CDR3 is TGTGCCTGGGCCACCGGGACAGGCTCCTACGAGCAGTACTTC.

V is TRBV5-1 and J is TRBJ2-7; D gene uncertain. The germline CDR1 and CDR2 sequences are SGHRS and YFSETQ. The CDR3 covers 15 residues. With 1 base removed from V and 6 bases from J, the gap between germline ends came to 17 bases. The CDR3 DNA follows: TGCGCCAGCAGCTTGCAGCCCCGGTCTTTCGGCGAGCAGTACTTC. Translation: CASSLQPRSFGEQYF.

The gene calls are TRBV7-9 and TRBJ2-7; D gene unclear. The CDR3 loop spans 13 amino acids. V dropped 1 base and J dropped 6 bases, with 10 bases sitting between them. Germline CDR1 is SEHNR and CDR2 is FQNEAQ (reference sequence). CDR3 sequence (DNA): TGTGCCAGCAGCTTAGGGGATCACAGCGAGCAGTACTTC. Protein sequence: CASSLGDHSEQYF.

Here the CDR3 DNA reads TGCGCCAGCAGCTTGGTAGGGGACGGGAACACTGAAGCTTTCTTT. Translation: CASSLVGDGNTEAFF. The gene calls are TRBV5-1 and TRBJ1-1, with D perhaps TRBD1 (5 bases). Germline-derived CDR1 and CDR2 are SGHRS and YFSETQ. V dropped 0 bases and J dropped 1 base, with 10 bases sitting between them. This CDR3 contains 15 residues. Drawing the rest from reference TRBV5-1 and TRBJ1-1, the complete variable domain is KAGVTQTPRYLIKTRGQQVTLSCSPISGHRSVSWYQQTPGQGLQFLFEYFSETQRNKGNFPGRFSGRQFSNSRSEMNVSTLELGDSALYLCASSLVGDGNTEAFFGQGTRLTVV.

V and J are TRBV19 and TRBJ1-1; D is undetermined. CDR3 size: 12 residues. Between the trimmed V and J ends, which lost 1 base and 8 bases, there was a span of 8 bases. CDR1 and CDR2 (germline): LNHDA, SQIVND (reference sequence). The CDR3 DNA follows: TGTGCCAGTAGTATAGGGGGTTCGGAAGCTTTCTTT. Amino acids: CASSIGGSEAFF.

The V call is TRBV6-1, the J call TRBJ1-2, with 9 bases aligning to TRBD1. This CDR3 is built from 15 residues. V shed 7 bases and J 4 bases; nucleotides not matched to a gene: 10. The V gene's germline CDR1 is MNHNS and CDR2 SASEGT. CDR3 sequence reads: CASTTTGGASYGYTF. For the CDR3, the DNA is TGTGCCAGCACTACCACAGGGGGCGCGTCCTATGGCTACACCTTC.